These 7 T cell receptor beta chains originate from one sample sequenced in a study of OX40 agonist ivuxolimab in advanced cancers. Sequencing used immunoSEQ multiplex PCR; TCRdb keeps in-frame clones, though not all of them. This table holds about 74,000 clones, approximately 81% found once. The sequencing here drew on CD4+ or CD8+ T cells sorted from blood, taken in a trial of the OX40 agonist ivuxolimab. These receptors originate from an adult with an advanced solid tumor such as melanoma, head and neck, liver or kidney cancer.

This clone turned up a few times. The rearrangement uses TRBV28 and TRBJ1-3; TRBD1 agrees at 8 bases. This CDR3 is 14 amino acids long. From germline, CDR1 is MDHEN and CDR2 SYDVKM. Germline trimming cut 10 bases from V and 4 bases from J; bases unmatched to any gene: 9. The CDR3 region has the DNA TGTGCCACCTTAAACAGGGGGGCAGGAAACACCATATATTTT. Protein sequence: CATLNRGAGNTIYF.

This clone appeared a few times. This chain connects TRBV28 to TRBJ1-6; a weak D match, TRBD1 (5 bases). V shed 5 bases and J shed 7 bases, with 21 bases lying between them. CDR3 size: 17 residues. Germline CDR1 and CDR2: MDHEN and SYDVKM. CDR3 protein: CASSPLAAGSDNSPLHF. Here the CDR3 DNA reads TGTGCCAGCAGTCCCCTGGCCGCAGGGTCCGACAATTCACCCCTCCACTTT.

V is TRBV7-2 and J is TRBJ1-6; D possibly corresponds to TRBD1 (6 bases). The CDR3 is made up of 15 amino acids. Germline V gene lookup returns CDR1 SGHTA and CDR2 FQGNSA. With 2 bases removed from V and 10 bases from J, the gap between germline ends came to 15 bases. Written as DNA, the CDR3 is TGTGCCAGCAGCTTACAGGGGTCCGGGGGGTCACCCCTCCACTTT. Amino acids: CASSLQGSGGSPLHF.

This clone was counted only a few times. V usage is TRBV7-9 and J usage is TRBJ1-1; D is ambiguous. The CDR3 is 14 residues long. Germline V gene sequence: CDR1 SEHNR, CDR2 FQNEAQ (reference sequence). Trimming removed 3 bases at V and 8 bases at J, with 16 bases between. The DNA for the CDR3 is TGTGCCAGCAGCTTTTTGACAAGACAATACGAAGCTTTCTTT. Protein sequence: CASSFLTRQYEAFF.

V is TRBV9 and J is TRBJ2-1; 7 bases align to TRBD2. Germline assignment: CDR1 SGDLS and CDR2 YYNGEE. The trim removed 3 bases at V and 9 bases at J, leaving 12 bases unmatched. The CDR3 totals 15 residues. Written as DNA, the CDR3 is TGTGCCAGCAGCGGGGGGGGAGCCTGGAACCCTGAGCAGTTCTTC. Translated: CASSGGGAWNPEQFF. Full variable domain (rest looked up from reference TRBV9 and TRBJ2-1): DSGVTQTPKHLITATGQRVTLRCSPRSGDLSVYWYQQSLDQGLQFLIQYYNGEERAKGNILERFSAQQFPDLHSELNLSSLELGDSALYFCASSGGGAWNPEQFFGPGTRLTVL.

A few counts support this clone. The chain joins TRBV4-2 to TRBJ1-1; 7 bases line up with TRBD1. The CDR3 has 13 residues. The germline V gene encodes CDR1 LGHNA and CDR2 YNFKEQ. J was trimmed by 3 bases and V by 3 bases; bases with no gene match: 1. CDR3 in amino acids: CASSHDRDTEAFF. CDR3 DNA: TGTGCCAGCAGCCACGACAGGGACACTGAAGCTTTCTTT.

The rearrangement links TRBV6-5 to TRBJ1-1, with D perhaps TRBD1 (5 bases). CDR1 and CDR2 (germline): MNHEY, SVGAGI. The CDR3 length is 15 residues. V lost 0 bases, J lost 7 bases, and 15 bases lay in between. The CDR3 sequence is CASSYSVGTKIEAFF. CDR3 nucleotides: TGTGCCAGCAGTTACTCCGTTGGGACGAAAATTGAAGCTTTCTTT.